A selection of T cell receptor beta chains follows, all from one sample in a study of blood T cells in healthy people across ages. One entry per CDR3 protein results from TCRdb running MiXCR on the 5' RACE reads. The sample carries 750,000 to 1,000,000 distinct CDR3 sequences, almost 30% recorded once. Another study also made use of these data, one on T cells of mothers and their children.

The source material was blood. The receptors were sampled from a woman in her thirties or forties in good health. Both conserved end residues are part of each CDR3. The order of the fields is CDR3 protein, CDR3 DNA, V gene, J gene, clone size, D gene, CDR3 length. The D gene is left open where the match is weak. Where a row states a size, it is once, few, many or the class of an expanded clone; other rows omit it.

cdr3_aa: CASTTDGYGYTF
cdr3_nt: TGCGCCAGCACCACGGACGGCTATGGCTACACCTTC
v_call: TRBV5-1
j_call: TRBJ1-2
clone_size: .
d_call: .
cdr3_length: 12

cdr3_aa: CASSSNPQKEETQYF
cdr3_nt: TGTGCCAGCAGCTCCAATCCCCAGAAGGAAGAGACCCAGTACTTC
v_call: TRBV7-9
j_call: TRBJ2-5
clone_size: .
d_call: .
cdr3_length: 15

cdr3_aa: CASRVRGARRTEAFF
cdr3_nt: TGTGCCAGCAGGGTACGGGGGGCGCGGAGGACTGAAGCTTTCTTT
v_call: TRBV28
j_call: TRBJ1-1
clone_size: once
d_call: .
cdr3_length: 15

cdr3_aa: CSARDEWTGKSQPQHF
cdr3_nt: TGCAGTGCTAGAGATGAGTGGACAGGGAAGAGTCAGCCCCAGCATTTT
v_call: TRBV20-1
j_call: TRBJ1-5
clone_size: once
d_call: TRBD1
cdr3_length: 16

cdr3_aa: CASGAREETQYF
cdr3_nt: TGTGCCAGCGGAGCTAGGGAAGAGACCCAGTACTTC
v_call: TRBV7-2
j_call: TRBJ2-5
clone_size: many
d_call: .
cdr3_length: 12

cdr3_aa: CASSGGTDSVGAKNIQYF
cdr3_nt: TGTGCCAGCAGTGGGGGGACAGATTCGGTGGGAGCCAAAAACATTCAGTACTTC
v_call: TRBV12-3/TRBV12-4
j_call: TRBJ2-4
clone_size: many
d_call: .
cdr3_length: 18

cdr3_aa: CASSLEGTRGYEQYF
cdr3_nt: TGCGCCAGCAGCTTGGAGGGGACTAGGGGATACGAGCAGTACTTC
v_call: TRBV5-1
j_call: TRBJ2-7
clone_size: many
d_call: TRBD2
cdr3_length: 15

cdr3_aa: CASSLAQGANGGYTF
cdr3_nt: TGTGCCAGCAGTTTAGCGCAGGGGGCGAACGGTGGCTACACCTTC
v_call: TRBV12-3/TRBV12-4
j_call: TRBJ1-2
clone_size: .
d_call: TRBD1
cdr3_length: 15

cdr3_aa: CASRKPGSSYNEQFF
cdr3_nt: TGTGCCAGCAGAAAACCGGGGAGCTCCTACAATGAGCAGTTCTTC
v_call: TRBV12-3/TRBV12-4
j_call: TRBJ2-1
clone_size: .
d_call: .
cdr3_length: 15

cdr3_aa: CSARDPRDYTTDTQYF
cdr3_nt: TGCAGTGCTAGAGACCCCCGGGACTATACCACAGATACGCAGTATTTT
v_call: TRBV20-1
j_call: TRBJ2-3
clone_size: many
d_call: TRBD2
cdr3_length: 16

cdr3_aa: CASSRQGREPQHF
cdr3_nt: TGTGCCAGCAGCCGTCAGGGGCGGGAGCCCCAGCATTTT
v_call: TRBV3-1
j_call: TRBJ1-5
clone_size: few
d_call: .
cdr3_length: 13

cdr3_aa: CSSNRESSYNSPLHF
cdr3_nt: TGCAGTTCCAATCGAGAGAGCTCCTATAATTCACCCCTCCACTTT
v_call: TRBV20-1
j_call: TRBJ1-6
clone_size: few
d_call: .
cdr3_length: 15

cdr3_aa: CAISVRGRETQYF
cdr3_nt: TGTGCCATCAGTGTGAGGGGAAGGGAGACCCAGTACTTC
v_call: TRBV10-3
j_call: TRBJ2-5
clone_size: many
d_call: .
cdr3_length: 13

cdr3_aa: CAISEDWGSDTEAFF
cdr3_nt: TGTGCCATCAGTGAGGATTGGGGATCGGACACTGAAGCTTTCTTT
v_call: TRBV10-3
j_call: TRBJ1-1
clone_size: .
d_call: .
cdr3_length: 15

cdr3_aa: CASSLASGGSNTGELFF
cdr3_nt: TGTGCCAGCAGCTTAGCTAGCGGGGGATCGAACACCGGGGAGCTGTTTTTT
v_call: TRBV7-2
j_call: TRBJ2-2
clone_size: .
d_call: TRBD2
cdr3_length: 17

cdr3_aa: CASSPRAGGRRSTGNEQFF
cdr3_nt: TGCGCCAGCAGCCCCCGGGCGGGGGGGCGACGTTCAACGGGCAATGAGCAGTTCTTC
v_call: TRBV4-1
j_call: TRBJ2-1
clone_size: many
d_call: TRBD2
cdr3_length: 19

cdr3_aa: CASTGARNQETQYF
cdr3_nt: TGTGCCAGCACCGGGGCCCGCAACCAAGAGACCCAGTACTTC
v_call: TRBV5-5
j_call: TRBJ2-5
clone_size: .
d_call: .
cdr3_length: 14

cdr3_aa: CASGWTSSDTQYF
cdr3_nt: TGCGCCAGCGGCTGGACTAGCTCAGATACGCAGTATTTT
v_call: TRBV5-1
j_call: TRBJ2-3
clone_size: .
d_call: TRBD2
cdr3_length: 13

cdr3_aa: CASSFNSWGEQYF
cdr3_nt: TGTGCCAGCAGCTTTAACTCCTGGGGCGAGCAGTACTTC
v_call: TRBV7-9
j_call: TRBJ2-7
clone_size: few
d_call: .
cdr3_length: 13

cdr3_aa: CASNRVFTEAFF
cdr3_nt: TGTGCCAGCAACAGGGTATTCACTGAAGCTTTCTTT
v_call: TRBV2
j_call: TRBJ1-1
clone_size: .
d_call: .
cdr3_length: 12

cdr3_aa: CAAYPGTGYEQYF
cdr3_nt: TGTGCCGCCTACCCCGGAACTGGCTACGAGCAGTACTTC
v_call: TRBV6-6
j_call: TRBJ2-7
clone_size: many
d_call: .
cdr3_length: 13

cdr3_aa: CASSRTSNEQFF
cdr3_nt: TGTGCCAGCAGCCGCACGTCAAATGAGCAGTTCTTC
v_call: TRBV3-1
j_call: TRBJ2-1
clone_size: .
d_call: .
cdr3_length: 12

cdr3_aa: CASSPQRGPTDTQYF
cdr3_nt: TGCGCCAGCAGCCCACAGCGGGGGCCAACAGATACGCAGTATTTT
v_call: TRBV5-1
j_call: TRBJ2-3
clone_size: few
d_call: TRBD2
cdr3_length: 15

cdr3_aa: CASSARDVSYEQYF
cdr3_nt: TGTGCCAGCAGTGCCCGGGACGTTTCCTACGAGCAGTACTTC
v_call: TRBV25-1
j_call: TRBJ2-7
clone_size: .
d_call: .
cdr3_length: 14

cdr3_aa: CASSLTTPENGYTF
cdr3_nt: TGTGCCAGCAGTTTAACCACTCCGGAGAATGGCTACACCTTC
v_call: TRBV12-3/TRBV12-4
j_call: TRBJ1-2
clone_size: .
d_call: .
cdr3_length: 14

cdr3_aa: CSAIGTGTQETQYF
cdr3_nt: TGCAGCGCCATTGGGACAGGGACCCAAGAGACCCAGTACTTC
v_call: TRBV29-1
j_call: TRBJ2-5
clone_size: many
d_call: TRBD1
cdr3_length: 14

cdr3_aa: CASSLMIAGGPDEQFF
cdr3_nt: TGTGCCAGCAGCTTAATGATAGCGGGGGGGCCGGATGAGCAGTTCTTC
v_call: TRBV7-9
j_call: TRBJ2-1
clone_size: .
d_call: TRBD2
cdr3_length: 16

cdr3_aa: CASRPLTGRNEQFF
cdr3_nt: TGTGCCAGCAGACCTTTGACAGGGAGGAATGAGCAGTTCTTC
v_call: TRBV6-1
j_call: TRBJ2-1
clone_size: few
d_call: .
cdr3_length: 14

cdr3_aa: CASSHRTRDWGQYF
cdr3_nt: TGCGCCAGCAGCCACAGGACACGGGACTGGGGGCAGTACTTC
v_call: TRBV4-1
j_call: TRBJ2-5
clone_size: .
d_call: .
cdr3_length: 14

cdr3_aa: CASSVAPFAGDTEAFF
cdr3_nt: TGTGCCAGCAGCGTAGCTCCCTTCGCAGGGGACACTGAAGCTTTCTTT
v_call: TRBV9
j_call: TRBJ1-1
clone_size: .
d_call: .
cdr3_length: 16

cdr3_aa: CASKPPLHVGGSYGYTF
cdr3_nt: TGTGCCAGCAAACCCCCGCTCCATGTCGGCGGTTCCTATGGCTACACCTTC
v_call: TRBV7-2
j_call: TRBJ1-2
clone_size: many
d_call: .
cdr3_length: 17

cdr3_aa: CASSERVAANYGYTF
cdr3_nt: TGTGCCAGCAGTGAAAGGGTGGCTGCTAACTATGGCTACACCTTC
v_call: TRBV25-1
j_call: TRBJ1-2
clone_size: .
d_call: .
cdr3_length: 15

cdr3_aa: CASNPQDGHHEQYF
cdr3_nt: TGTGCCAGCAACCCGCAGGACGGTCACCACGAGCAGTACTTC
v_call: TRBV2
j_call: TRBJ2-7
clone_size: many
d_call: .
cdr3_length: 14

cdr3_aa: CASNPTGDEGETQYF
cdr3_nt: TGTGCCAGTAATCCGACAGGGGATGAAGGAGAGACCCAGTACTTC
v_call: TRBV19
j_call: TRBJ2-5
clone_size: many
d_call: TRBD1
cdr3_length: 15

cdr3_aa: CARPGLPSYEQYF
cdr3_nt: TGTGCCAGGCCGGGACTACCTTCTTACGAGCAGTACTTC
v_call: TRBV6-4
j_call: TRBJ2-7
clone_size: .
d_call: TRBD2
cdr3_length: 13

cdr3_aa: CASSVGQLAKQYF
cdr3_nt: TGTGCCAGCAGCGTAGGTCAGTTAGCTAAGCAGTACTTC
v_call: TRBV9
j_call: TRBJ2-4
clone_size: few
d_call: .
cdr3_length: 13

cdr3_aa: CASSYRLGEANYGYTF
cdr3_nt: TGTGCCAGCAGTTACAGACTCGGGGAAGCTAACTATGGCTACACCTTC
v_call: TRBV6-5
j_call: TRBJ1-2
clone_size: .
d_call: .
cdr3_length: 16

cdr3_aa: CASTRRDRGYLNEKLFF
cdr3_nt: TGTGCCAGCACCCGCCGGGACAGGGGGTATCTTAATGAAAAACTGTTTTTT
v_call: TRBV7-8
j_call: TRBJ1-4
clone_size: .
d_call: TRBD1
cdr3_length: 17

cdr3_aa: CSVVGSPSRTEAFF
cdr3_nt: TGCAGCGTTGTGGGTAGCCCTTCGAGGACTGAAGCTTTCTTT
v_call: TRBV29-1
j_call: TRBJ1-1
clone_size: many
d_call: .
cdr3_length: 14

cdr3_aa: CASSPPAGPSYEQYF
cdr3_nt: TGTGCCAGCAGCCCCCCGGCAGGACCTTCCTACGAGCAGTACTTC
v_call: TRBV7-9
j_call: TRBJ2-7
clone_size: many
d_call: .
cdr3_length: 15

cdr3_aa: CASSYSLGEQYF
cdr3_nt: TGTGCCAGCAGTTACTCCCTGGGGGAGCAGTACTTC
v_call: TRBV6-5
j_call: TRBJ2-7
clone_size: many
d_call: .
cdr3_length: 12

cdr3_aa: CASSEFYEQYF
cdr3_nt: TGTGCCAGCAGTGAGTTCTACGAGCAGTACTTC
v_call: TRBV6-2/TRBV6-3
j_call: TRBJ2-7
clone_size: many
d_call: .
cdr3_length: 11

cdr3_aa: CASRGDRGATNEKLFF
cdr3_nt: TGTGCCAGCAGAGGGGACAGGGGGGCAACTAATGAAAAACTGTTTTTT
v_call: TRBV6-6
j_call: TRBJ1-4
clone_size: .
d_call: TRBD1
cdr3_length: 16

cdr3_aa: CASGLGGVRDTQYF
cdr3_nt: TGTGCCAGCGGCTTAGGCGGGGTTAGAGATACGCAGTATTTT
v_call: TRBV7-3
j_call: TRBJ2-3
clone_size: .
d_call: .
cdr3_length: 14

cdr3_aa: CASSARTPGASVLTF
cdr3_nt: TGTGCCAGCAGTGCCCGGACCCCTGGGGCCAGCGTCCTGACTTTC
v_call: TRBV6-1
j_call: TRBJ2-6
clone_size: once
d_call: .
cdr3_length: 15

cdr3_aa: CASPKGIEAFF
cdr3_nt: TGTGCCAGCCCTAAGGGGATTGAAGCTTTCTTT
v_call: TRBV2
j_call: TRBJ1-1
clone_size: few
d_call: .
cdr3_length: 11